This T cell receptor beta chain came from a study of T cells expressing NK-cell markers. General study points: Of the CD8+ T cells in more than five donors, roughly 1.0-7.5% belonged to dominant NKG2C+ clonotypes.

Making the TCR beta cDNA relied on 5'RACE template switching with UMIs. TCRdb reprocessed the 5' RACE reads, keeping one entry per CDR3 protein, no DNA. Recorded for this sample: roughly 450,000 distinct CDR3 sequences. Concerning this clonotype: Its antigen is currently unknown.

CDR3 length: 16 amino acids. The V gene's germline CDR1 is DFQATT and CDR2 SNEGSKA (reference sequence). The sample consisted of blood T cells: a sorted CD56 or NKG2C T cell subset, CD4+ or CD8+ T cells, or bulk PBMC T cells (not recorded which). The chain employs TRBV20-1 and TRBJ2-3; without DNA, the TCRdb call of TRBD2 cannot be checked. This receptor was identified in a woman in her 50s in good health. The CDR3 reads CSVSPSGRSSTDTQYF.